Presented here are 17 T cell receptor beta chains from one specimen sequenced in a study of breast tumors, draining lymph nodes, adjacent tissues (dated by TCRdb to the mid-2010s). Libraries were built with multiplex PCR. This sample was sequenced with an Illumina HiSeq 2000. The public reads were run again by TCRdb, first through fastp at Q25 and then through MiXCR, and only productive beta chains were kept. Rows are combined by CDR3 protein, so each entry shows the most common genes and DNA. The sample data list 50,000 to 75,000 distinct CDR3 sequences, and 57% of these were observed just once. Clones ranked in the top ten supply roughly a fifth of the sample. Sequencing was carried out using breast tumor tissue. The source is a female donor with breast cancer. Some clones in this sample may be carry-over from other donors' samples.

This clonotype has a count of ten or more. The V and J genes are TRBV13 and TRBJ2-1; D might be TRBD1 (5 bases). The germline V and J ends were trimmed by 6 bases and 1 base, with 16 bases remaining between them. The CDR3 length is 16 residues. Germline values: CDR1 PRHDT, CDR2 FYEKMQ (reference sequence). The CDR3 DNA reads TGTGCCAGCAGAGGATTTGGGCAGGGTTCCTACAATGAGCAGTTCTTC. Amino acid sequence: CASRGFGQGSYNEQFF.

The chain couples TRBV7-7 to TRBJ2-7; perhaps TRBD2 as D (5 bases). Per germline, CDR1 SSHAT and CDR2 FNYEAQ (reference sequence). This CDR3 has 14 amino acids. Written as DNA, the CDR3 is TGTGCTAGCGAAGGGAAGGAAACGTTCCACGAGCGGTACGTC. Protein sequence: CASEGKETFHERYV.

This clonotype was seen many times. A read error may explain this, as a much larger clone is one base away. V usage is TRBV3-1 and J usage is TRBJ2-7; either TRBD1 or TRBD2 may fit D (5 bases each). From germline, CDR1 is LGHDT and CDR2 YNNKEL (reference sequence). The CDR3 is 12 amino acids. CDR3 nucleotides: TGTCCCAGCAGCCAAGCTGGGGACCTGCCGTACTTC. Protein sequence: CPSSQAGDLPYF.

J is TRBJ1-1 and V is TRBV30, with a possible D match to TRBD1 (5 bases). V lost 4 bases to trimming and J lost 1 base, with 13 bases between them. The CDR3 runs to 14 residues. Germline CDR1 reads GTSNPN; CDR2 reads SVGIG (reference sequence). CDR3 DNA: TGTGCCTGGAATAGTGGGGCTGGGAACACTGAAGCTTTCTTT. It encodes CAWNSGAGNTEAFF.

Of note for this clonotype: A read error may be the cause here, since a much bigger clone is one base away. The rearrangement links TRBV3-1 to TRBJ2-2; no definite D call. Germline CDR1 and CDR2: LGHDT and YNNKEL (reference sequence). V was shortened by 2 bases and J by 7 bases, with 8 bases between the two germline ends. CDR3 length equals 13 residues. The CDR3 coding sequence is TGTGCCAGCAGCCAACGTCAGCTCGGGGAGCTGTTTTTT. Its translation is CASSQRQLGELFF. The variable domain in full, completed from reference TRBV3-1 and TRBJ2-2, reads DTAVSQTPKYLVTQMGNDKSIKCEQNLGHDTMYWYKQDSKKFLKIMFSYNNKELIINETVPNRFSPKSPDKAHLNLHINSLELGDSAVYFCASSQRQLGELFFGEGSRLTVL.

CDR3 bases: TGCAGTGCTCCCGGGACTGGTAGTGAAGCTTTCTTT. As protein: CSAPGTGSEAFF. The chain has TRBV20-1 and TRBJ1-1, with D possibly matching TRBD1 (5 bases). Germline values: CDR1 DFQATT, CDR2 SNEGSKA (reference sequence). Trimming stripped 5 bases from V and 7 bases from J, with 14 bases between. The CDR3 has 12 amino acids.

This clonotype is judged medium-sized. This rearrangement joins TRBV10-3 to TRBJ2-7; 10 bases are a match to TRBD1. The CDR3 is made up of 14 amino acids. Germline lookup yields CDR1 ENHRY and CDR2 SYGVKD. The V and J ends lost 2 bases and 4 bases, in that order; junction bases with no gene match: 2. CDR3 protein: CAISEKGQGYEQYF. CDR3 DNA sequence: TGTGCCATCAGTGAGAAGGGACAGGGGTACGAGCAGTACTTC.

J is TRBJ2-7 and V is TRBV20-1; 12 bases align to TRBD1. V was clipped by 5 bases and J by 6 bases; unmatched bases: 5. Germline V CDR1 and CDR2: DFQATT, SNEGSKA (reference sequence). The CDR3 sequence is 13 residues long. In DNA, the CDR3 is TGCAGTGCTGCCCGGGACAGGGGGCGCGAGCAGTACTTC. Translating it yields CSAARDRGREQYF.

The chain employs TRBV6-5 and TRBJ2-3, with D possibly TRBD2 on 6 matching bases. The CDR3 runs to 14 residues. From germline, CDR1 is MNHEY and CDR2 SVGAGI. V was shortened by 5 bases and J by 2 bases, with 11 bases between the two germline ends. This CDR3 is CASSPAGYTDTQYF. CDR3 sequence (DNA): TGTGCCAGCAGTCCCGCGGGGTACACAGATACGCAGTATTTT.

Many counts were recorded for this clonotype. The chain employs TRBV19 and TRBJ2-5, with TRBD2 identical over 7 bases. The germline V gene encodes CDR1 LNHDA and CDR2 SQIVND (reference sequence). The CDR3 totals 15 residues. Trimming took 1 base from V and 4 from J; bases not matched to a gene: 6. CDR3 loop: CASSIGGGPRETQYF. CDR3 nucleotide sequence: TGTGCCAGTAGTATAGGGGGGGGTCCTAGAGAGACCCAGTACTTC.

This clonotype was detected many times. The chain links TRBV28 to TRBJ1-2; D is perhaps TRBD1 (6 bases). Trimming took off 3 bases at V and 4 bases at J, with 12 bases between the two ends. In germline, CDR1 is MDHEN, CDR2 SYDVKM. CDR3 size: 14 residues. The CDR3 nucleotides are TGTGCCAGCAGTTTGCCGGGGGGCTCCTATGGCTACACCTTC. It specifies CASSLPGGSYGYTF.

The rearrangement uses TRBV24-1 and TRBJ2-3; TRBD2 aligns across 9 bases. This CDR3 spans 17 amino acids. Germline CDR1 KGHDR, CDR2 SFDVKD. The V segment lost 9 bases and the J segment 2 bases; nucleotides outside the gene matches: 14. The CDR3: CATQLSGGKVVTDTQYF. CDR3 bases: TGTGCCACCCAGCTTAGCGGGGGAAAGGTCGTCACAGATACGCAGTATTTT.

In its sample, this clonotype was seen a few times. Mismatch with germline at one junction end may stem from a read error. The chain joins TRBV28 to TRBJ1-2, with D unclear. CDR1 and CDR2 from the germline V gene are MDHEN and SYDVKM. The CDR3 has 12 residues. The CDR3 nucleotides are TGTGTCAGCAGCGCCGAGGGCTATGGCTACACCTTC. Translating gives CVSSAEGYGYTF.

This clonotype was recorded a few times. DNA of the CDR3: TGTGCCAGCAGTGGAACCGGGATTGGCTCCTACGAGCAGTACTTC. Protein: CASSGTGIGSYEQYF. This chain links TRBV2 with TRBJ2-7; tentatively, D is TRBD2 (5 bases). Trimming removed 4 bases from V and 0 bases from J, with 13 bases in between. This CDR3 contains 15 residues. Looked up from germline, CDR1 is SNHLY and CDR2 is FYNNEI.

This clonotype was counted at least ten times. This chain uses TRBV6-1 with TRBJ1-3; D is possibly TRBD1 (6 bases). CDR3 length: 14 residues. Germline CDR1 and CDR2: MNHNS and SASEGT. The ends were cut back, 6 bases at V and 4 bases at J, with 13 bases in the middle. The CDR3 here is CASSRQVTGNTIYF. CDR3 bases: TGTGCCAGCAGCCGACAGGTCACCGGAAACACCATATATTTT.

Written as DNA, the CDR3 is TGCAGCGTTGGACTAGCGGGAATCTACGAGCAGTACTTC. It translates to CSVGLAGIYEQYF. V usage is TRBV29-1 and J usage is TRBJ2-7, with 11 bases identical to TRBD2. The CDR3 runs to 13 residues. J gave up 3 bases and V 4 bases, and 2 bases lay outside the gene matches. Germline values: CDR1 SQVTM, CDR2 ANQGSEA.

By sample fraction, this clonotype is medium-sized. The chain combines TRBV20-1 with TRBJ2-7, with TRBD1 identical over 9 bases. Germline V lookup: CDR1 DFQATT, CDR2 SNEGSKA (reference sequence). CDR3 size: 13 residues. The V segment lost 3 bases and the J segment 1 base; nucleotides outside the gene matches: 1. The CDR3 DNA sequence: TGCAGTGCTAGGGGGACAGGGTCCTACGAGCAGTACTTC. It specifies CSARGTGSYEQYF.